A single sample gave rise to the 8 T cell receptor beta chains below, sequenced in a study of shared clonotypes between healthy human individuals. The protocol was immunoSEQ multiplex PCR, while the TCRdb copy is restricted to in-frame clones and leaves out a portion. The sample consists of hundreds of thousands of clones, 72% of them appearing once. The sequenced sample consisted of memory CD4+ T cells sorted from blood. Indicated subset: CD45RA-negative fraction. Every receptor here comes from a woman in her twenties or thirties in good health.

This rearrangement joins TRBV4-2 to TRBJ2-3; 11 bases line up with TRBD2. Trimming at V came to 0 bases and at J to 1 base, leaving 3 bases not matched to a gene. Germline V lookup: CDR1 LGHNA, CDR2 YNFKEQ. The CDR3 consists of 17 residues. The CDR3 is CASSQDSGRAGTDTQYF. As DNA, the CDR3 is TGTGCCAGCAGCCAAGATAGCGGGAGGGCCGGCACAGATACGCAGTATTTT.

The CDR3 DNA follows: TGTGCCACCAGCGCCGGGACTACGGCACCCTACGAGCAGTACTTC. Its translation is CATSAGTTAPYEQYF. The chain joins TRBV15 to TRBJ2-7; 7 bases are a match to TRBD2. V shed 5 bases, J shed 2 bases, and the junction held 9 bases outside the gene matches. Germline CDR1 LNHNV, CDR2 YYDKDF (reference sequence). The CDR3 is made up of 15 amino acids.

This clone was seen only a few times. V gene TRBV15 combines with J gene TRBJ2-7; no definite D call. CDR3 length: 15 residues. V lost 0 bases and J 7 bases, leaving 16 bases between the germline ends. CDR1 is LNHNV, CDR2 YYDKDF, per germline (reference sequence). The CDR3 DNA follows: TGTGCCACCAGCAGAGATCAAGGAACGCTCGAGGAGCAGTACTTC. Translating gives CATSRDQGTLEEQYF.

The table lists this clone with many counts. This chain joins TRBV6-1 and TRBJ1-3; D is uncertain. Trimming shortened V by 2 bases and J by 0 bases, and 8 bases separated the two germline ends. The CDR3 runs to 15 residues. Germline CDR1 and CDR2: MNHNS and SASEGT. This chain's CDR3 is CASSEPAYSGNTIYF. CDR3 bases: TGTGCCAGCAGTGAACCTGCCTACTCTGGAAACACCATATATTTT.

The V call is TRBV2, the J call TRBJ2-7, with a possible D match to TRBD2 (6 bases). V gave up 5 bases and J gave up 5 bases, with 16 bases separating them. Germline V gene data show CDR1 as SNHLY and CDR2 as FYNNEI. The CDR3 totals 14 residues. The CDR3 is CASSIGGTVDEQYF. The CDR3 nucleotides read TGTGCCAGCAGTATTGGCGGGACGGTCGACGAGCAGTACTTC.

A word on this clone: This likely came from a read error, as a far larger clone is one base away. This CDR3 is also generated by other DNA sequences in the sample. V usage is TRBV5-1 and J usage is TRBJ2-7; 8 bases map to TRBD1. J lost 2 bases, V lost 2 bases, and 3 bases had no gene match. The germline gives CDR1 SGHRS, CDR2 YFSETQ. The CDR3 is 14 amino acids. CDR3 DNA: TGCGCCAGCAGCTTAGGACAGGGACCCTACGAGCAGTACTTC. Translating gives CASSLGQGPYEQYF.

This clone showed up just once. The chain recombines TRBV5-4 with TRBJ2-7; 9 nucleotides line up with TRBD2. The CDR3 covers 15 residues. CDR1 is SGHNT, CDR2 YYREEE, per germline (reference sequence). Trimming cost V 5 bases and J 5 bases; bases outside gene matches: 11. CDR3 nucleotides: TGTGCCAGCAGGAGGGCGGGAGGGCCTATCAACGAGCAGTACTTC. Protein: CASRRAGGPINEQYF.

The chain combines TRBV19 with TRBJ2-3; D might be TRBD1 (5 bases). Germline V gene data show CDR1 as LNHDA and CDR2 as SQIVND (reference sequence). V was clipped by 3 bases and J by 8 bases, with 18 bases between them. The CDR3 runs to 15 residues. CDR3 coding DNA: TGTGCCAGTAGTATTCAGGGTCAGCGTGTCGGTACGCAGTATTTT. This encodes CASSIQGQRVGTQYF.